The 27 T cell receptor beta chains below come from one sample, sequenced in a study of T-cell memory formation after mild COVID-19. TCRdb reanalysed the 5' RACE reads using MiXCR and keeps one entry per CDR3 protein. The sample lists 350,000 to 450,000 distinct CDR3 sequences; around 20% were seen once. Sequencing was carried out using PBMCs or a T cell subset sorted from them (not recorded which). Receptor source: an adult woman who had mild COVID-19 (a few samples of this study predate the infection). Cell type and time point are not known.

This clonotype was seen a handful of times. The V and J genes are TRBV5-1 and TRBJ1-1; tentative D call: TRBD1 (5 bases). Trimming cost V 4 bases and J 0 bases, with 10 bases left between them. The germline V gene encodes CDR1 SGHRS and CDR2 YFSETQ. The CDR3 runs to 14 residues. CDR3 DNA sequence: TGCGCCAGCAGCACCGGACAAATGAACACTGAAGCTTTCTTT. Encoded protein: CASSTGQMNTEAFF.

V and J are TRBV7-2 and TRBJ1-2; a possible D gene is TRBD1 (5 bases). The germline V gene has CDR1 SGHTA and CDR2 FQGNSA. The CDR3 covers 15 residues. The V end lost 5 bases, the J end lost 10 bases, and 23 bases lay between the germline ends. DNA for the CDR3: TGTGCCAGCAGCGCAGCGGGGGTCTCCCGAAATCACTACACCTTC. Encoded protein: CASSAAGVSRNHYTF.

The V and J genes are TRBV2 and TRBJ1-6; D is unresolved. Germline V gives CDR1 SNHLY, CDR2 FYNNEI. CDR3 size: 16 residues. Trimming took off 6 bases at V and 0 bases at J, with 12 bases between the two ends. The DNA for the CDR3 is TGTGCCAGCAGAATTGACGGAAGCTCCTATAATTCACCCCTCCACTTT. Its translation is CASRIDGSSYNSPLHF. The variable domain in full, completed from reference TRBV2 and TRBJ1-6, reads EPEVTQTPSHQVTQMGQEVILRCVPISNHLYFYWYRQILGQKVEFLVSFYNNEISEKSEIFDDQFSVERPDGSNFTLKIRSTKLEDSAMYFCASRIDGSSYNSPLHFGNGTRLTVT.

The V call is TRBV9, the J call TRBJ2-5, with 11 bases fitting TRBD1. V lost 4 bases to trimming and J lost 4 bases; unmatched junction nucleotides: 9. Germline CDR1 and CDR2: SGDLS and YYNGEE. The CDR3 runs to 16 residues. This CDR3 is CASSQSWDRGRETQYF. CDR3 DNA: TGTGCCAGCAGCCAGAGCTGGGACAGGGGGAGAGAGACCCAGTACTTC.

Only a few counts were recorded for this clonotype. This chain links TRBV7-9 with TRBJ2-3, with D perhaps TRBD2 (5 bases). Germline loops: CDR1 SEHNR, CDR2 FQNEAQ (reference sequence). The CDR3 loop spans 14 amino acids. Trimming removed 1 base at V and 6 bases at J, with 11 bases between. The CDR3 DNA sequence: TGTGCCAGCAGCTTAGTTGAACTAGTTGATACGCAGTATTTT. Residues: CASSLVELVDTQYF.

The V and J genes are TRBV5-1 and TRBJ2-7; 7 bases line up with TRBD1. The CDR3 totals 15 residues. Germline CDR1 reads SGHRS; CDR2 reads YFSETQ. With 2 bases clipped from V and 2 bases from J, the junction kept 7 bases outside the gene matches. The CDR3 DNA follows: TGCGCCAGCAGCTTCGCGACAGGGAAAGCCTACGAGCAGTACTTC. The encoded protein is CASSFATGKAYEQYF.

The CDR3 nucleotides are TGCGCCAGCAGTCTTTTCGTAGCGCCAGGAGGGCCTTGGGAGCAGTTCTTC. Its protein product is CASSLFVAPGGPWEQFF. The chain uses TRBV23-1 and TRBJ2-1; possible D gene TRBD2, 6 bases. TRBV23-1 qualifies as an ORF whose function is uncertain. Deletions cut 4 bases from V and 10 bases from J, with 26 bases between. The CDR3 loop spans 17 amino acids.

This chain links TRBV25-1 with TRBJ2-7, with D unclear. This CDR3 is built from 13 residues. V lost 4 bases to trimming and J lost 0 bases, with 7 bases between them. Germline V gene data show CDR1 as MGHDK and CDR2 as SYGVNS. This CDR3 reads CASSAVDSYEQYF. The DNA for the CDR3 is TGTGCCAGCAGTGCGGTAGACTCCTACGAGCAGTACTTC.

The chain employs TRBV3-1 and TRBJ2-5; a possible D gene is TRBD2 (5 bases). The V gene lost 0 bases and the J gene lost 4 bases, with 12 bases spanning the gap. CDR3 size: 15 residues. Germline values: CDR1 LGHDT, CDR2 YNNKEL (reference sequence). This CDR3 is CASSQDTLVRETQYF. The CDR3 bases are TGTGCCAGCAGCCAAGATACACTAGTCAGAGAGACCCAGTACTTC.

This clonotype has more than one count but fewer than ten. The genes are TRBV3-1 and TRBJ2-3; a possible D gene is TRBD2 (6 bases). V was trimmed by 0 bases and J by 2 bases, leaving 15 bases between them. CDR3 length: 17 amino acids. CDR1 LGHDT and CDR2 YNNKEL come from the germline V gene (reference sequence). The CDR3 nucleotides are TGTGCCAGCAGCCAAGAGTGGATAGCGGCCCCCACAGATACGCAGTATTTT. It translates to CASSQEWIAAPTDTQYF.

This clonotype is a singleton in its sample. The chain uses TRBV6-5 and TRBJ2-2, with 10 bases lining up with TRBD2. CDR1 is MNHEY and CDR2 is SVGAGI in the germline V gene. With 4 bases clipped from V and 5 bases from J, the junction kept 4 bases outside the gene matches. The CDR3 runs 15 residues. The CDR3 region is CASSLSGGATGELFF. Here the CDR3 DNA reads TGTGCCAGCAGTTTAAGCGGGGGGGCAACCGGGGAGCTGTTTTTT.

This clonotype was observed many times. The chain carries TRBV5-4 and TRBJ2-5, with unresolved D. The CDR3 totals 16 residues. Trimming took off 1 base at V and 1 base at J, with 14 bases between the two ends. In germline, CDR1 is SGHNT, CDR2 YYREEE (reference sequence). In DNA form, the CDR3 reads TGTGCCAGCAGCTTGAAGGCAGCGACCCTCCAAGAGACCCAGTACTTC. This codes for CASSLKAATLQETQYF. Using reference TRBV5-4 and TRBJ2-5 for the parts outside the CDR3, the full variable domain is ETGVTQSPTHLIKTRGQQVTLRCSSQSGHNTVSWYQQALGQGPQFIFQYYREEENGRGNFPPRFSGLQFPNYSSELNVNALELDDSALYLCASSLKAATLQETQYFGPGTRLLVL.

CDR3 protein: CSASHDTSSNQPQHF. CDR3 DNA sequence: TGCAGTGCTAGCCATGACACCTCTTCCAATCAGCCCCAGCATTTT. V usage is TRBV20-1 and J usage is TRBJ1-5; D not certain. V was clipped by 3 bases and J by 3 bases, with 15 bases between them. The CDR3 loop spans 15 amino acids. Germline CDR1 is DFQATT and CDR2 is SNEGSKA (reference sequence).

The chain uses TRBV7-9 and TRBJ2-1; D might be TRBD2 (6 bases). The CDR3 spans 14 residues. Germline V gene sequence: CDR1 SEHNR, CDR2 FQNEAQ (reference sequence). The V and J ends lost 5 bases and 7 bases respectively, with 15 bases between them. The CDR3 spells CASSQLAWGNEQFF. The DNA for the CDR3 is TGTGCCAGCAGCCAACTAGCTTGGGGGAATGAGCAGTTCTTC.

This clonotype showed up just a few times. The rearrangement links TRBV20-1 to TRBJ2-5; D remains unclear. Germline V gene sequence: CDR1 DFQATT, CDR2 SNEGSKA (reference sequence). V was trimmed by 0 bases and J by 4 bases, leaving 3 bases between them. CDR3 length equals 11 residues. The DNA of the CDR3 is TGCAGTGCTAGAGACAGAGAGACCCAGTACTTC. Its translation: CSARDRETQYF.

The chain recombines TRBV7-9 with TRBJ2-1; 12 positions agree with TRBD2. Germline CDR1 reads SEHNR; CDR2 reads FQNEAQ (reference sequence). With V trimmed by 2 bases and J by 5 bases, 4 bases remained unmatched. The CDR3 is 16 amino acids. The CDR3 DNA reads TGTGCCAGCAGCTTAAATGGACTAGCGGGGCACAATGAGCAGTTCTTC. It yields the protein CASSLNGLAGHNEQFF. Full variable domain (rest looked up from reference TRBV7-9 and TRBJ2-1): DTGVSQNPRHKITKRGQNVTFRCDPISEHNRLYWYRQTLGQGPEFLTYFQNEAQLEKSRLLSDRFSAERPKGSFSTLEIQRTEQGDSAMYLCASSLNGLAGHNEQFFGPGTRLTVL.

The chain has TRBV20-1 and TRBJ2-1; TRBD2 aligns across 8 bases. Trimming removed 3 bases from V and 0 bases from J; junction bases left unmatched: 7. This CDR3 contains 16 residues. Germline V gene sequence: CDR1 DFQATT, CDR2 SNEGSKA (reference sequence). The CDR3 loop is CSARSSGPTSYNEQFF. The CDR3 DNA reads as TGCAGTGCTAGGTCTAGCGGGCCCACCTCCTACAATGAGCAGTTCTTC.

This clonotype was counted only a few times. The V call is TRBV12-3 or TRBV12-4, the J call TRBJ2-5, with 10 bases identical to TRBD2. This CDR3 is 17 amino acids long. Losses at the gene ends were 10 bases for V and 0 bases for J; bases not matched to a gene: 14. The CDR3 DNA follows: TGTGCCACCTCGGGCGCTAGCGGGGGTGGGTACCAAGAGACCCAGTACTTC. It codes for CATSGASGGGYQETQYF.

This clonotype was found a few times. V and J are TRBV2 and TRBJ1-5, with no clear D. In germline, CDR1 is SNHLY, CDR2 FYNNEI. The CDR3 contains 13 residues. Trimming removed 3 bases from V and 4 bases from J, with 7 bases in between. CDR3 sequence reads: CASSEESNQPQHF. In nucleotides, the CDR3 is TGTGCCAGCAGTGAGGAGAGTAATCAGCCCCAGCATTTT.

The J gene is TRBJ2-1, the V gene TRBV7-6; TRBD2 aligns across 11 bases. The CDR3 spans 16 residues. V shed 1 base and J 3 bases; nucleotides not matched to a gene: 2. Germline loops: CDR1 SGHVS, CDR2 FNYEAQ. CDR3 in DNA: TGTGCCAGCAGCTTAGAACTAGCGGGGGACTACAATGAGCAGTTCTTC. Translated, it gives CASSLELAGDYNEQFF.

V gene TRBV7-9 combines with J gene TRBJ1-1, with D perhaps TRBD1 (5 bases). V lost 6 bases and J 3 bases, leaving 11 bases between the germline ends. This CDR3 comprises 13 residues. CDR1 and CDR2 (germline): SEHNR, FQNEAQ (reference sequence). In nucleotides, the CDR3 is TGTGCCAGCAGTGACGAAGGGGACACTGAAGCTTTCTTT. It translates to CASSDEGDTEAFF.

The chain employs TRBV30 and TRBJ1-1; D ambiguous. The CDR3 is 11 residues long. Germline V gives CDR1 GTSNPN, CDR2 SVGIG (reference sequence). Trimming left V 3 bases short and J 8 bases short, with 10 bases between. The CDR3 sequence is CAWSRLGEAFF. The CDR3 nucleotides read TGTGCCTGGAGCAGACTCGGCGAAGCTTTCTTT.

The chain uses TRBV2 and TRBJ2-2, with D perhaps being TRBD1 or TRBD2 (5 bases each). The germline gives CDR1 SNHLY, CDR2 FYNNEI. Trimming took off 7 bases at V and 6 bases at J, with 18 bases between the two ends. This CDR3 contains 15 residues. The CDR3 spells CASKEEGVGPGELFF. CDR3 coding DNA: TGTGCCAGCAAAGAGGAAGGGGTGGGACCCGGGGAGCTGTTTTTT.

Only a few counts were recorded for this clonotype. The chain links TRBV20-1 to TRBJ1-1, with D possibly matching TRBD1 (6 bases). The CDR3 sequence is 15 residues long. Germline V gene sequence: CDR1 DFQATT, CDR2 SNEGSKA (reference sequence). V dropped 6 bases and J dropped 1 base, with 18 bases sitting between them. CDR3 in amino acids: CSARYETGRNTEAFF. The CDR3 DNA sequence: TGCAGTGCCCGATATGAAACAGGGAGGAACACTGAAGCTTTCTTT.

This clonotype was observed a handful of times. CDR3 nucleotide sequence: TGCGCCAGCAGCCTAGACGTACAGAACACTGAAGCTTTCTTT. This sequence encodes CASSLDVQNTEAFF. V gene TRBV5-1 combines with J gene TRBJ1-1, with D unresolved. The ends were cut back, 4 bases at V and 1 base at J, with 11 bases in the middle. Germline CDR1 reads SGHRS; CDR2 reads YFSETQ. The CDR3 loop spans 14 amino acids.

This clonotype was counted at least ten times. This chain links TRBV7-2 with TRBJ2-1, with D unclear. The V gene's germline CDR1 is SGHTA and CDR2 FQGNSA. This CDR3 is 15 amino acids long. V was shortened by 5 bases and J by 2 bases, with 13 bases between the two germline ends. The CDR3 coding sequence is TGTGCCAGCAGCCCCAGGTGGGCTACCTACAATGAGCAGTTCTTC. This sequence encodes CASSPRWATYNEQFF.

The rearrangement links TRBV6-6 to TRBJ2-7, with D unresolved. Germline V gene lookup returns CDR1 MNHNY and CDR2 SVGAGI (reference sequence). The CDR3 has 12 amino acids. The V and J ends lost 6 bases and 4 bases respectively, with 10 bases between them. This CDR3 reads CASSSRFYEQYF. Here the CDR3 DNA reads TGTGCCAGCAGCTCCCGTTTTTACGAGCAGTACTTC.